The clone carrying this T cell receptor (beta chain) was seen only once. Its target is not known. The entry originates in a study of radiotherapy plus CTLA-4 blockade in lung cancer. Overall study context: Objective responses were documented in about 20% of patients, with disease control in approximately 32%.

Whole-study results and caveats: Blood TCR clones of tumor origin expanded after radiotherapy plus ipilimumab. Reportedly, early blood T cell clone dynamics best predicted response, with interferon-beta.

The study treated chemo-refractory metastatic non-small-cell lung cancer patients with focal radiation plus ipilimumab CTLA-4 blockade. Germline V gives CDR1 MNHNS, CDR2 SASEGT. This CDR3 is built from 14 residues. Trimming removed 2 bases at V and 5 bases at J, with 12 bases between. Assay: immunoSEQ multiplex PCR; the TCRdb copy retains only in-frame clones and omits some. Of 84,000 or so clones listed, roughly four fifths are singletons. This specimen was peripheral blood, taken from a patient treated with radiotherapy plus ipilimumab. V gene TRBV6-1 combines with J gene TRBJ1-1; D may be TRBD1 (6 bases). The sequence was collected from a human donor with non-small cell lung cancer that progressed on radiotherapy plus ipilimumab. The CDR3 DNA reads TGTGCCAGCAGTGAATGGGGGGGCGAAACTGAAGCTTTCTTT. Protein: CASSEWGGETEAFF.